The present entry profiles one TCR beta chain with its context. The data derive from a study of T-cell reconstitution after alpha-beta-depleted transplantation in children. Unique molecular identifiers were incorporated during preparation of the TCRbeta library. TCRdb fed the PCR reads into MiXCR, producing one record per CDR3 protein. The sample lists about 610,000 distinct CDR3 sequences, about 10% occurring once. The TCR comes from a human donor who donated a stem cell graft to a child with acute myeloid leukemia. The sample in question was PBMCs from the stem cell graft donor, obtained from the stem cell graft.

The CDR3 sequence: CASSRAGQTTNEKLFF. CDR3 in DNA: TGTGCCAGCAGCCGGGCAGGGCAGACAACTAATGAAAAACTGTTTTTT. The rearrangement joins TRBV7-8 to TRBJ1-4; maybe TRBD1 (5 bases). This CDR3 has 16 amino acids. The germline gives CDR1 SGHVS, CDR2 FQNEAQ. Trimming shortened V by 5 bases and J by 0 bases, and 13 bases separated the two germline ends.